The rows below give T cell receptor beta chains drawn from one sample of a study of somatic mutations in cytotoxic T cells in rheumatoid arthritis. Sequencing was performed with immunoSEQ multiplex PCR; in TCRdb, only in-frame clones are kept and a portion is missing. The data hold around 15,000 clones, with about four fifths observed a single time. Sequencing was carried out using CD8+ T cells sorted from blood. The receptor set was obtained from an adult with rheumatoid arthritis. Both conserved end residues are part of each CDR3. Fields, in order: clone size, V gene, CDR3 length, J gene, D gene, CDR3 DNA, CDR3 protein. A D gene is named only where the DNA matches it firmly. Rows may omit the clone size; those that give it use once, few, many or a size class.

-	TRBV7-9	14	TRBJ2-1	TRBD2	TGTGCCAGCGGGAGGGAAGTAAGCTACAATGAGCAGTTCTTC	CASGREVSYNEQFF
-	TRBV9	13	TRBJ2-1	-	TGTGCCAGCAGCGTAAGCCAGTACAATGAGCAGTTCTTC	CASSVSQYNEQFF
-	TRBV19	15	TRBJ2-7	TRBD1	TGTGCCAGTAAAGTGAAAGGACAGGGTCTCTACGAGCAGTACTTC	CASKVKGQGLYEQYF
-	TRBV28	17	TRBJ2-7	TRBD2	TGTGCCAGCAGTTTATACTCTAGCGGGAGCCTCTCCTACGAGCAGTACTTC	CASSLYSSGSLSYEQYF
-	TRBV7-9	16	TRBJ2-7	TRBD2	TGTGCCAGCAGCTTCGGACTAGCGGTCACCTCCTACGAGCAGTACTTC	CASSFGLAVTSYEQYF
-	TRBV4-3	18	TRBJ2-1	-	TGCGCCAGCAGCCAAGACCTCTTGGGACTGGATTACTACAATGAGCAGTTCTTC	CASSQDLLGLDYYNEQFF
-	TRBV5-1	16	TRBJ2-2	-	TGCGCCAGCAGCTTGGAGGCTGGGTGGGACACCGGGGAGCTGTTTTTT	CASSLEAGWDTGELFF
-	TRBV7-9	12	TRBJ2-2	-	TGTGCCAGCAGATTCGGCACCGGGGAGCTGTTTTTT	CASRFGTGELFF
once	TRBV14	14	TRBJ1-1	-	TGTGCCAGCAGCCGTTCAGGGGAGACCACTGAAGCTTTCTTT	CASSRSGETTEAFF
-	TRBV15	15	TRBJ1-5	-	TGTGCCACCAGCCTCGGGGGAAATAGCAATCAGCCCCAGCATTTT	CATSLGGNSNQPQHF
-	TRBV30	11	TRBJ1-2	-	TGTGCCGGCGTTTATTCGGCGGGCTACACCTTC	CAGVYSAGYTF
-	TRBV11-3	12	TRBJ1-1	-	TGTGCCAGCAGCCTTCGGACATTTGAAGCTTTCTTT	CASSLRTFEAFF
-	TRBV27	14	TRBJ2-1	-	TGTGCCAGCAGTGCCGGGGCGTCCCACAATGAGCAGTTCTTC	CASSAGASHNEQFF
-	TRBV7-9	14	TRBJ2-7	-	TGTGCCAGCAGATCGGGAGAAGCTACCTACGAGCAGTACTTC	CASRSGEATYEQYF
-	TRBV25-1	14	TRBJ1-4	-	TGTGCCAGCAGTGAATCGGGGGGGTTTGAAAAACTGTTTTTT	CASSESGGFEKLFF
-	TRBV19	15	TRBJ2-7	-	TGTGCCAGTAGTATTGGCGCAGGGGTCCCCGGTGAGCAGTACTTC	CASSIGAGVPGEQYF
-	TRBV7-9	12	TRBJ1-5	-	TGTGCCAGCAGCTTAGATGGTCAGCCCCAGCATTTT	CASSLDGQPQHF
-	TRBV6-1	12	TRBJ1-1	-	TGTGCCAGCAGTGGACTACAGCTAGAAGCTTTCTTT	CASSGLQLEAFF
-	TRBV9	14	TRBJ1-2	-	TGTGCCAGCAGCGTAGGACTAACCGAGGTTGGCTACACCTTC	CASSVGLTEVGYTF
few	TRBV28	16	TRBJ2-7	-	TGTGCCAGCAGTTTGATTGACGTACCGAGCTCCTACGAGCAGTACTTC	CASSLIDVPSSYEQYF
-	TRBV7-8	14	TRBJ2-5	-	TGTGCCAGCAGCTTAGCGTTCTTGGGGGAGACCCAGTACTTC	CASSLAFLGETQYF
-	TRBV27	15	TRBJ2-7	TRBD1	TGTGCCAGCAGTCCGCGGACAGGGGGCGACTACGAGCAGTACTTC	CASSPRTGGDYEQYF
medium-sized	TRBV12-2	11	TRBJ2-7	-	TGTGCAAGTCGCTTAGGGGTCGAGCAGTACTTC	CASRLGVEQYF
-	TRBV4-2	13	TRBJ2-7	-	TGTGCCAGCAGCGAGGACTGGTCCTACGAGCAGTACTTC	CASSEDWSYEQYF
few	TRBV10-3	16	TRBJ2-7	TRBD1	TGTGCCATCAGTGAGGCCCAGGACAGGGGTTACCCCGAGCAGTACTTC	CAISEAQDRGYPEQYF
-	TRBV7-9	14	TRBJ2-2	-	TGTGCCAGCAGCTTGGGGGCGTTCACCGGGGAGCTGTTTTTT	CASSLGAFTGELFF
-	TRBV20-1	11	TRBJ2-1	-	TGCAGTGCTAGACTCTACAATGAGCAGTTCTTC	CSARLYNEQFF
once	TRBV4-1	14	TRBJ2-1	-	TGCGCCAGCAGCCAAAGGTCAGGGTTCCTTCTTCAGTTCTTC	CASSQRSGFLLQFF
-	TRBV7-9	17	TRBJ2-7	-	TGTGCCAGCAGCTTATCTAGGGGGGGCGGTTCCTCCTACGAGCAGTACTTC	CASSLSRGGGSSYEQYF
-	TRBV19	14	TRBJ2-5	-	TGTGCCAGTAGGGGTCCCGGACAGCAAGAGACCCAGTACTTC	CASRGPGQQETQYF
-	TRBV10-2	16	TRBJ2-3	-	TGCGCCAGCAGCGTCGGTGGCGGGCCCTGGCTGGATACGCAGTATTTT	CASSVGGGPWLDTQYF
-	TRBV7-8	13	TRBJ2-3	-	TGTGCCACCCTCTACAGCTTCACAGATACGCAGTATTTT	CATLYSFTDTQYF
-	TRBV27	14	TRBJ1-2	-	TGTGCCAGCAAGTCCTACACCGCTAACTATGGCTACACCTTC	CASKSYTANYGYTF
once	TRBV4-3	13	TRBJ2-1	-	TGCGCCAGCAGCCCTGCAGGGGCTTGGGAGCAGTTCTTC	CASSPAGAWEQFF
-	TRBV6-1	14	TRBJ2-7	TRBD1	TGTGCCAGCAGTCGGACAGGGGGCGTTTACGAGCAGTACTTC	CASSRTGGVYEQYF
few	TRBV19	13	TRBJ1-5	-	TGTGCCAGTAGTTCCGTAGTCGGTCAGCCCCAGCATTTT	CASSSVVGQPQHF
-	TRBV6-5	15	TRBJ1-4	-	TGTGCCAGCAGTTACTCTGACTTAACTAATGAAAAACTGTTTTTT	CASSYSDLTNEKLFF
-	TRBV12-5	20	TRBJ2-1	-	TGTGCTAGTGGTTTGCCCTCACGACAGAGGGCTACTGAATCCTACAATGAGCAGTTCTTC	CASGLPSRQRATESYNEQFF
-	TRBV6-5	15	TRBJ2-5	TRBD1	TGTGCCAGCAGTTACTCGCTTTCAGGGGGCGAGACCCAGTACTTC	CASSYSLSGGETQYF
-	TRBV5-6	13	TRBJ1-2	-	TGTGCCAGCAGTCAGGGGAACCTATATGGCTACACCTTC	CASSQGNLYGYTF
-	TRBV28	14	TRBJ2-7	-	TGTGCCAGCAGTTTATACAGGGCTGGAAACGAGCAGTACTTC	CASSLYRAGNEQYF
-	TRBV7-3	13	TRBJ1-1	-	TGTGCCAGCAGCTCGTGGGGAGAAACTGAAGCTTTCTTT	CASSSWGETEAFF
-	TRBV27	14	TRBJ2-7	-	TGTGCCAGCAGTTTAGGGGGAGCTTTGGCCGAGCAGTACTTC	CASSLGGALAEQYF
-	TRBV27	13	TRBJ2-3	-	TGTGCCAGCAATGGTGGGCCGGATCATGCGCAGTATTTT	CASNGGPDHAQYF
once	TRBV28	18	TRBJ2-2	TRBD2	TGTGCCAGCAGTGTGGCAAACCTAGCGGACCGAAAGACCGGGGAGCTGTTTTTT	CASSVANLADRKTGELFF
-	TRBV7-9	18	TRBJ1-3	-	TGTGCCAGCAGCCACAGCCGACAAGGTGATAACTCTGGAAACACCATATATTTT	CASSHSRQGDNSGNTIYF
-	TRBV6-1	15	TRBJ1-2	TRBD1	TGTGCCAGCAGTGGCTCCAGGGGGCGCATAGATGGCTACACCTTC	CASSGSRGRIDGYTF
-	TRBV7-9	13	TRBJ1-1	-	TGTGCCAGCAGCTTACAGGGTGCCACTGAAGCTTTCTTT	CASSLQGATEAFF
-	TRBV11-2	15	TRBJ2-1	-	TGTGCCAGCAGCGAACAGTCATCCCTAAACAATGAGCAGTTCTTC	CASSEQSSLNNEQFF
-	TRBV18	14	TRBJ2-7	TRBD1	TGTGCCAGCTCACTAGGACAGGGGGCCTACGAGCAGTACTTC	CASSLGQGAYEQYF